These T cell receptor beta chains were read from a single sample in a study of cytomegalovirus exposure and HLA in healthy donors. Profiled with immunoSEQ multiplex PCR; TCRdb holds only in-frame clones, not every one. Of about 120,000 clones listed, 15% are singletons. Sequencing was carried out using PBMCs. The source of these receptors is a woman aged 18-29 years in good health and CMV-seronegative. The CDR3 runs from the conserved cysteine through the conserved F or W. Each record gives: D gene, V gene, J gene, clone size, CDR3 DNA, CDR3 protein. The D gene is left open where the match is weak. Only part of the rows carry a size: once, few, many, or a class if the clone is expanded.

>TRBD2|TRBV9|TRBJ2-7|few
TGTGCCAGCAGCGCTAGCGGGAGGGGCGAGCAGTACTTC
CASSASGRGEQYF
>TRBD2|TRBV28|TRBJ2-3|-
TGTGCCAGCAGGGGGACTAGCGGGCTTAGCACAGATACGCAGTATTTT
CASRGTSGLSTDTQYF
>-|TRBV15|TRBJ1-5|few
TGTGCCACCAGCAACTCAGGATTCAATCAGCCCCAGCATTTT
CATSNSGFNQPQHF
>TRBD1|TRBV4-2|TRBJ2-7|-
TGTGCCAGCAGCCAAGCCGGGACAGGGGTTTACGAGCAGTACTTC
CASSQAGTGVYEQYF
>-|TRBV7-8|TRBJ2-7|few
TGTGCCAGCAGACCCATTAGTCGGGAATTGAGCTACGAGCAGTACTTC
CASRPISRELSYEQYF
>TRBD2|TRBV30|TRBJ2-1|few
TGTGCCTGGAGTATGAGGCGGGAGCTTTCCTACAATGAGCAGTTCTTC
CAWSMRRELSYNEQFF
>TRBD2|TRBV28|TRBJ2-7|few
TGTGCCAGCACGGCTAGCGGGAGTTCGCTTTACGAGCAGTACTTC
CASTASGSSLYEQYF
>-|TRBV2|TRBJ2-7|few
TGTGCCAGCAGTGAAGGAGAATTTTACGAGCAGTACTTC
CASSEGEFYEQYF
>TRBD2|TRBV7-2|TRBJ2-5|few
TGTGCCAGCAGCTTGTGGGAGGGCCGGGAGACCCAGTACTTC
CASSLWEGRETQYF
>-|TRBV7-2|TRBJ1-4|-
TGTGCCAGCCGGGGAGGAGGGACTGAAAAACTGTTTTTT
CASRGGGTEKLFF
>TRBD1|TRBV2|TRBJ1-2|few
TGTGCCAGCAGCCTCGGACAGGTCGATGGCTACACCTTC
CASSLGQVDGYTF
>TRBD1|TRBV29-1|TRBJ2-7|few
TGCAGCGTTGAGACCCTGGGACAGGGGGCTGACGAGCAGTACTTC
CSVETLGQGADEQYF
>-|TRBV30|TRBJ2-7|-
TGTGCCTGGAGTGACAGCTACGAGCAGTACTTC
CAWSDSYEQYF
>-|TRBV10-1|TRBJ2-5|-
TGCGCCAGCAGTGCCCAGGCTCAAGAGACCCAGTACTTC
CASSAQAQETQYF
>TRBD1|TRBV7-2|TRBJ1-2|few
TGTGCCAGCAGCTCGACAGGGGGCTATGGCTACACCTTC
CASSSTGGYGYTF
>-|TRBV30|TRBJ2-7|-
TGTGCCTGTCAGGGGATGCCCCCCTACGAGCAGTACTTC
CACQGMPPYEQYF
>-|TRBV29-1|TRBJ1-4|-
TGCAGCGTTGGCCGGAAAGGGGAGGAAGAAAAACTGTTTTTT
CSVGRKGEEEKLFF
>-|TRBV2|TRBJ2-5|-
TGTGCCAGCAGTACTCGTCGTCGGGAGACCCAGTACTTC
CASSTRRRETQYF
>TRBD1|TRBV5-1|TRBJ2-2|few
TGCGCCAGCTTTGACGGGACAGGGTCCACCGGGGAGCTGTTTTTT
CASFDGTGSTGELFF
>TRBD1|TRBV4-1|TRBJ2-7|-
TGCGCCAGCAGCCAGGACCGGGACAGTTCCTACGAGCAGTACTTC
CASSQDRDSSYEQYF
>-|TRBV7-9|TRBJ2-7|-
TGTGCCAGCAGCCCGGGCTACGAGCAGTACTTC
CASSPGYEQYF
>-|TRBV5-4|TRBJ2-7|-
TGTGCCAGCAGCGAGGGACACGTTAGCTCCTACGAGCAGTACTTC
CASSEGHVSSYEQYF
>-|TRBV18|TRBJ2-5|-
TGTGCCAGCTCACCCAGGTACCAAGAGACCCAGTACTTC
CASSPRYQETQYF
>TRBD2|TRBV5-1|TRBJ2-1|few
TGCGCCAGCAGCATCGTGGGGGCAGCGGGGGCTAATGAGCAGTTCTTC
CASSIVGAAGANEQFF
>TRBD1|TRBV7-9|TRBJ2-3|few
TGTGCCAGCAGCTTTCACAGGGGAGATACGCAGTATTTT
CASSFHRGDTQYF
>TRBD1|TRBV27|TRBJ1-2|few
TGTGCCAGCAGTTTATCTACCCTACAGGGGGCAAGGAATGGCTACACCTTC
CASSLSTLQGARNGYTF
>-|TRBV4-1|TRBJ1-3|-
TGCGCCAGCAGCCAGCACCAGAGAAACACCATATATTTT
CASSQHQRNTIYF
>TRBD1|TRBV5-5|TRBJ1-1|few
TGTGCCAGCAGCGATGGACAGGGACCTGAAGCTTTCTTT
CASSDGQGPEAFF
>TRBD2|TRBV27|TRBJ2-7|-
TGTGCCAGCAGGGGGTCGGGAGGAGCGTACAGGGAGCAGTACTTC
CASRGSGGAYREQYF
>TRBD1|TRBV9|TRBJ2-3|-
TGTGCCAGCAGCGCACCCGGGACAGGGGGCAGAGATACGCAGTATTTT
CASSAPGTGGRDTQYF
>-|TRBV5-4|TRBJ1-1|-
TGTGCCAGCAGCTTGGTTGGGCCAGTAAACACTGAAGCTTTCTTT
CASSLVGPVNTEAFF
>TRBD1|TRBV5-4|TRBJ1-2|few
TGTGCCAGCAGCGACGGGACAGGGCCTGGATATGGCTACACCTTC
CASSDGTGPGYGYTF
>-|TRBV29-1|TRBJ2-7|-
TGCAGCGTTCAACTGGGGGCCCCCCACGAGCAGTACTTC
CSVQLGAPHEQYF
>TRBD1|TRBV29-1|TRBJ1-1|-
TGCAGCGTGCGACAGGGCCTTAACACTGAAGCTTTCTTT
CSVRQGLNTEAFF
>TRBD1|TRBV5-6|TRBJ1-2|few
TGTGCCAGCAGCTTGGGGACAGGGGTAATCTATGGCTACACCTTC
CASSLGTGVIYGYTF
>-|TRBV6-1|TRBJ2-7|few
TGTGCCAGCAGTCCCCGTGGACAGAACTACGAGCAGTACTTC
CASSPRGQNYEQYF
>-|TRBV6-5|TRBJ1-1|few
TGTGCCAGCAGTTACTCGATAGCGGGACACGGGGCTTTCTTT
CASSYSIAGHGAFF
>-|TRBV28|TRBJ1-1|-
TGTGCCAGCAGCCAAGCCTGGGGAGGCGGGGACACTGAAGCTTTCTTT
CASSQAWGGGDTEAFF
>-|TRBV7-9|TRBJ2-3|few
TGTGCCAGCACCTTAGGGCGAGACACAGATGCGCAGTATTTT
CASTLGRDTDAQYF
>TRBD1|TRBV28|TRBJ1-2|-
TGTGCCAGCAGTGAGACAGGGATGTATGGCTACACCTTC
CASSETGMYGYTF
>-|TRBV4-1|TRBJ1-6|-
TGCGCCAGCAGCCAAAGGACACAGGGCAGCTCCTATAATTCACCCCTCCACTTT
CASSQRTQGSSYNSPLHF
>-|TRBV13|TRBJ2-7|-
TGTGCCAGCAGCTACATAGCAGGGTACGAGCAGTACTTC
CASSYIAGYEQYF
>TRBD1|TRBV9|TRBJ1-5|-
TGTGCCAGCAGCGTAGACGCAGAACAGGGGAATAAAACTCATAGCAATCAGCCCCAGCATTTT
CASSVDAEQGNKTHSNQPQHF
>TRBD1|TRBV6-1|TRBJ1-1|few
TGTGCCAGCAGTGAATGGACAGGATACACTGAAGCTTTCTTT
CASSEWTGYTEAFF
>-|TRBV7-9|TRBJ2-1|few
TGTGCCAGCAGCCAGAGCGCCATACACCCCTCCTACAATGAGCAGTTCTTC
CASSQSAIHPSYNEQFF
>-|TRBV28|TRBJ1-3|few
TGTGCCAGCAGTTTATTCCGGGGAACTGGAAACACCATATATTTT
CASSLFRGTGNTIYF
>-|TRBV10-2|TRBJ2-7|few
TGCGCCAGCAGTGACCCCGGGTTCGAAAGCTCCTACGAGCAGTACTTC
CASSDPGFESSYEQYF
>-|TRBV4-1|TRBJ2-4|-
TGCGCCAGCAGCCAAGAGGGGGCAGTAGCCAAAAACATTCAGTACTTC
CASSQEGAVAKNIQYF
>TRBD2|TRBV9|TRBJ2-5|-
TGTGCCAGCAGCCCCATAGCGGGGGCTGGGGAGACCCAGTACTTC
CASSPIAGAGETQYF
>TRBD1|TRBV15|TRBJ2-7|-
TGTGCCACCAGCACTGACAGGGTGAGGGAGCAGTACTTC
CATSTDRVREQYF
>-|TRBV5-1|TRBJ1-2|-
TGCGCCAGCAGCTCGGACATCAACTATGGCTACACCTTC
CASSSDINYGYTF
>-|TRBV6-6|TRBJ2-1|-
TGTGCCAGCGGCGCTGCGGGCCGATACAATGAGCAGTTCTTC
CASGAAGRYNEQFF
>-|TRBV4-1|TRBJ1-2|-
TGCGCCAGCAGCCAAGAGGATTCGGGCACAGGAATCTATGGCTACACCTTC
CASSQEDSGTGIYGYTF
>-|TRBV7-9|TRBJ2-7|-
TGTGCCAGCTCCGCTAGAGGATTTTCGACGGGACTGAACTTC
CASSARGFSTGLNF
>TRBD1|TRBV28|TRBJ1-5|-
TGTGCCAGCAGCCAAGGGACAGCTAGCAATCAGCCCCAGCATTTT
CASSQGTASNQPQHF
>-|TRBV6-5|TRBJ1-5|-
TGTGCCAGCAGTTTACTACAGGGCGGTCAGCCCCAGCATTTT
CASSLLQGGQPQHF
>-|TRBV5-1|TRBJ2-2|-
TGCGCCAGTCAACGCCAAGGGGGGGGAGGCACCGGGGAGCTGTTTTTT
CASQRQGGGGTGELFF
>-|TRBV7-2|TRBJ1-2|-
TGTGCCAGCAGCTCCCCCGGGACACTTAACTATGGCTACACCTTC
CASSSPGTLNYGYTF
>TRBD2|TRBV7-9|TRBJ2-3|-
TGTGCCAGCAGCTATCGGCGACTAGCGGGAAGGGGTACGCAGTATTTT
CASSYRRLAGRGTQYF